The 15 T cell receptor beta chains given below trace back to one sample, sequenced in a study of shared clonotypes between healthy human individuals. This table comes from immunoSEQ multiplex PCR, and its TCRdb copy is limited to in-frame clones, with some not included. This table has about 2 million clones, roughly 96% appearing once. Sequenced input: naive CD4+ T cells sorted from blood. Subset given: CD45RA+ positively selected. These receptors all stem from a man aged 18 to 30 in good health.

This chain links TRBV29-1 with TRBJ2-7; D is possibly TRBD1 (6 bases). V dropped 5 bases and J dropped 0 bases, with 14 bases sitting between them. Germline values: CDR1 SQVTM, CDR2 ANQGSEA. The CDR3 has 14 residues. CDR3 nucleotide sequence: TGCAGCGTTACCACAGGGTCCCTCTCCTACGAGCAGTACTTC. It specifies CSVTTGSLSYEQYF.

The chain links TRBV5-1 to TRBJ1-2, with 7 bases aligning to TRBD1. Germline trimming cut 7 bases from V and 4 bases from J; bases unmatched to any gene: 10. The length of the CDR3 is 14 residues. CDR1 is SGHRS, CDR2 YFSETQ, per germline. The CDR3 here is CASAPITGAYGYTF. The CDR3 DNA is TGCGCCAGCGCCCCTATAACAGGGGCCTATGGCTACACCTTC. The full variable domain, its missing parts supplied by reference TRBV5-1 and TRBJ1-2, is KAGVTQTPRYLIKTRGQQVTLSCSPISGHRSVSWYQQTPGQGLQFLFEYFSETQRNKGNFPGRFSGRQFSNSRSEMNVSTLELGDSALYLCASAPITGAYGYTFGSGTRLTVV.

The genes are TRBV5-4 and TRBJ1-4; TRBD1 matches 8 bases. The CDR3 covers 15 residues. Germline-derived CDR1 and CDR2 are SGHNT and YYREEE (reference sequence). The junction had 5 bases not matched to a gene; V was cut back by 4 bases and J by 3 bases. CDR3 residues: CASSKRQGPNEKLFF. CDR3 coding DNA: TGTGCCAGCAGCAAGAGACAGGGGCCTAATGAAAAACTGTTTTTT.

CDR3 nucleotides: TGCAGCGTTGAAGCCCGTGCGGGGGACACTGAAGCTTTCTTT. Protein product: CSVEARAGDTEAFF. The gene calls are TRBV29-1 and TRBJ1-1, with D possibly being TRBD1 (5 bases). The length of the CDR3 is 14 residues. The V end lost 1 base, the J end lost 3 bases, and 12 bases lay between the germline ends. Germline CDR1 and CDR2: SQVTM and ANQGSEA.

The rearrangement uses TRBV9 and TRBJ2-7; TRBD2 matches 11 bases. CDR1 is SGDLS, CDR2 YYNGEE, per germline. With 4 bases clipped from V and 2 bases from J, the junction kept 14 bases outside the gene matches. CDR3 size: 18 residues. The CDR3 loop is CASSPVAGGPRGAYEQYF. The DNA for the CDR3 is TGTGCCAGCAGCCCCGTAGCGGGAGGGCCGCGGGGCGCCTACGAGCAGTACTTC.

CDR3 in DNA: TGCGCCAGCAGTGAGTCGGCGGGAATGGAGTACTTC. It codes for CASSESAGMEYF. The chain joins TRBV10-2 to TRBJ2-7; tentatively, D is TRBD2 (6 bases). Looked up from germline, CDR1 is WSHSY and CDR2 is SAAADI. V shed 0 bases and J shed 11 bases, with 11 bases lying between them. This CDR3 spans 12 amino acids.

This sequence joins TRBV7-2 and TRBJ2-1; D remains unclear. Looked up from germline, CDR1 is SGHTA and CDR2 is FQGNSA. CDR3 length: 13 amino acids. Trimming cost V 1 base and J 5 bases, with 6 bases left between them. The CDR3 bases are TGTGCCAGCAGCTTAGTTGCAAACAATGAGCAGTTCTTC. Translation gives CASSLVANNEQFF.

In its sample, this clone was seen a few times. This sample includes further DNA sequences coding for the same CDR3. The J gene is TRBJ1-6, the V gene TRBV5-6; D is uncertain. CDR3 length equals 12 residues. The germline V and J ends were trimmed by 0 bases and 10 bases, with 5 bases remaining between them. Germline V lookup: CDR1 SGHDT, CDR2 YYEEEE. Here the CDR3 DNA reads TGTGCCAGCAGCTTGGAGAGATCACCCCTCCACTTT. Residues: CASSLERSPLHF.

The chain is built from TRBV6-5 and TRBJ2-7; D is undetermined. The CDR3 sequence is 11 residues long. CDR1 is MNHEY and CDR2 is SVGAGI in the germline V gene. The V gene lost 7 bases and the J gene lost 4 bases, with 8 bases spanning the gap. The CDR3 spells CASTGQYEQYF. In DNA form, the CDR3 reads TGTGCCAGCACCGGCCAGTACGAGCAGTACTTC.

The chain links TRBV11-3 to TRBJ2-7; D gene ambiguous. V dropped 6 bases and J dropped 0 bases, with 12 bases sitting between them. Germline CDR1 SGHNT, CDR2 YENEEA. The CDR3 length is 14 residues. This chain's CDR3 is CASRLRSASYEQYF. Here the CDR3 DNA reads TGTGCCAGCAGGTTGCGGAGCGCCTCCTACGAGCAGTACTTC.

The rearrangement joins TRBV5-6 to TRBJ1-3; D not resolved. The CDR3 has 14 residues. Trimming took 1 base from V and 4 from J, leaving 9 bases between them. Germline values: CDR1 SGHDT, CDR2 YYEEEE. The CDR3 nucleotides are TGTGCCAGCAGCTTGACCTCACCGGGAAACACCATATATTTT. It encodes CASSLTSPGNTIYF.

The V gene is TRBV5-4, the J gene TRBJ2-7; D gene uncertain. Germline V gives CDR1 SGHNT, CDR2 YYREEE (reference sequence). The V end lost 1 base, the J end lost 3 bases, and 14 bases lay between the germline ends. The length of the CDR3 is 15 residues. CDR3 sequence (DNA): TGTGCCAGCAGCTTGAACTACGGAACCAGCTACGAGCAGTACTTC. Translating gives CASSLNYGTSYEQYF.

This clone was recorded once. This sequence joins TRBV4-2 and TRBJ2-1, with 9 bases lining up with TRBD2. The CDR3 totals 17 residues. Germline CDR1 is LGHNA and CDR2 is YNFKEQ. J was trimmed by 9 bases and V by 0 bases; bases with no gene match: 12. The CDR3 bases are TGTGCCAGCAGCCAAGATTTAGGCGGGAGGGCAAATAGTGAGCAGTTCTTC. Encoded protein: CASSQDLGGRANSEQFF.

V is TRBV15 and J is TRBJ1-2; TRBD1 is a possible D gene (5 bases). This CDR3 is built from 13 residues. Germline loops: CDR1 LNHNV, CDR2 YYDKDF (reference sequence). Between the trimmed V and J ends, which lost 3 bases and 5 bases, there was a span of 10 bases. DNA for the CDR3: TGTGCCACCAGCAGTAACACAGGATATGGCTACACCTTC. Residues: CATSSNTGYGYTF.

With respect to this clone: The same CDR3 arises from other DNA sequences in this sample as well. The chain couples TRBV30 to TRBJ2-5; 7 bases map to TRBD2. V was pared by 0 bases and J by 5 bases, with 3 bases of the junction left unmatched. The CDR3 totals 13 residues. Germline CDR1 is GTSNPN and CDR2 is SVGIG (reference sequence). CDR3 sequence: CAWSVGGVETQYF. The CDR3 DNA reads TGTGCCTGGAGTGTTGGGGGGGTTGAGACCCAGTACTTC.